This TCR beta chain was observed in a study of T cell changes during pregnancy in multiple sclerosis. The germline CDR1 and CDR2 sequences are SEHNR and FQNEAQ (reference sequence). The length of the CDR3 is 16 residues. J was trimmed by 0 bases and V by 6 bases; bases with no gene match: 5. Some clones are missing from TCRdb's copy, which holds only in-frame ones; the method was immunoSEQ multiplex PCR. The data show about 68,000 clones, with 90% seen just once and 1.5% held by the top ten. The J gene is TRBJ1-1, the V gene TRBV7-9, with 12 bases that match TRBD1. The sequenced sample was peripheral blood, obtained in the third trimester of pregnancy. The source of this sequence is a female donor with multiple sclerosis, enrolled in a pregnancy study. The CDR3 loop is CASRGGTGGLNTEAFF. The CDR3 DNA is TGTGCCAGCAGGGGGGGGACAGGGGGCTTGAACACTGAAGCTTTCTTT.